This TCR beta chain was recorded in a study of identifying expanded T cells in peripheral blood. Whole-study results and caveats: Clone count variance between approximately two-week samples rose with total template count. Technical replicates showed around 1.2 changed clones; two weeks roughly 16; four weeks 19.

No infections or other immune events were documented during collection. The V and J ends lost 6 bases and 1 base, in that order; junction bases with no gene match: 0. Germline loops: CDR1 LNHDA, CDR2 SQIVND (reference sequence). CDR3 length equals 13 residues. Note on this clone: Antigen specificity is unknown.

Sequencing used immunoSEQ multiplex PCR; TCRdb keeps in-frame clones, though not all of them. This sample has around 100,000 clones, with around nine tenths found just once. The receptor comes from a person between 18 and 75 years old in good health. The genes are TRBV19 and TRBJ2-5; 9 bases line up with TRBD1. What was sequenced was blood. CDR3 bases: TGTGCCAGTAGGGGACAGGGCCAAGAGACCCAGTACTTC. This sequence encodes CASRGQGQETQYF.